This T cell receptor (beta chain) was captured by sequencing in a study of shared clonotypes between healthy human individuals. The data were produced by immunoSEQ multiplex PCR, yet TCRdb's version contains in-frame clones alone and is incomplete. This sample has some 1 million clones; about 77% occur once, and the top ten carry around 1.5%. The CDR3 contains 10 residues. V shed 5 bases and J shed 7 bases, with 9 bases lying between them. Germline assignment: CDR1 GTSNPN and CDR2 SVGIG (reference sequence). The chain links TRBV30 to TRBJ2-7; D may match TRBD1 or TRBD2 (5 bases each). The TCR was taken from a young man in good health. The sample was memory CD4+ T cells sorted from blood. The subset: CD45RA-negative fraction. The CDR3 region is CAWGWGEQYF. The CDR3 bases are TGTGCCTGGGGCTGGGGGGAGCAGTACTTC.